These 30 T cell receptor beta chains came from one sample sequenced in a study of blood T cell repertoires in COVID-19. Measured with immunoSEQ multiplex PCR; TCRdb has only the in-frame clones, and not every one. The sample shows 200,000 to 300,000 clones, roughly 85% of them seen only once. What was sequenced was PBMCs or T cells enriched from blood (not recorded which). The source of these receptors is a woman aged 45-60 years with acute COVID-19.

A few counts support this clone. The chain links TRBV19 to TRBJ1-3, with D unclear. V was pared by 5 bases and J by 0 bases, with 11 bases between. CDR3 size: 15 residues. Germline lookup yields CDR1 LNHDA and CDR2 SQIVND (reference sequence). The CDR3 is CASSSRSYSGNTIYF. In nucleotides, the CDR3 is TGTGCCAGTAGTTCCAGATCGTACTCTGGAAACACCATATATTTT.

The chain uses TRBV2 and TRBJ1-1; 7 bases match TRBD1. V lost 4 bases and J lost 2; bases outside the gene matches: 10. Per germline, CDR1 SNHLY and CDR2 FYNNEI. This CDR3 comprises 16 residues. CDR3 residues: CASSVGQVGGNTEAFF. The CDR3 DNA is TGTGCCAGCAGTGTAGGACAGGTCGGTGGAAACACTGAAGCTTTCTTT.

This CDR3 reads CASSPGQGGSYEQYF. The CDR3 DNA reads TGCGCCAGCAGCCCCGGACAGGGGGGCTCCTACGAGCAGTACTTC. The chain carries TRBV4-1 and TRBJ2-7; 10 bases are shared with TRBD1. The germline gives CDR1 MGHRA, CDR2 YSYEKL. The CDR3 has 15 amino acids. With V trimmed by 4 bases and J by 0 bases, 3 bases remained unmatched.

V usage is TRBV12-3 or TRBV12-4 and J usage is TRBJ1-3; D gene uncertain. V gave up 3 bases and J gave up 7 bases, with 4 bases separating them. CDR3 size: 11 residues. The CDR3 sequence is CASSFGNTIYF. The CDR3 nucleotides are TGTGCCAGCAGTTTTGGCAACACCATATATTTT.

The chain employs TRBV3-1 (or the pseudogene TRBV3-2) and TRBJ2-5; maybe TRBD1 (6 bases). Germline-derived CDR1 and CDR2 are LGHDT and YNNKEL (reference sequence). The CDR3 totals 14 residues. Trimming left V 5 bases short and J 5 bases short, with 15 bases between. CDR3 protein: CASSIQGNWETQYF. For the CDR3, the DNA is TGTGCCAGCAGCATACAGGGAAATTGGGAGACCCAGTACTTC.

J is TRBJ1-1 and V is TRBV7-3; a possible D gene is TRBD1 (6 bases). V lost 7 bases to trimming and J lost 0 bases, with 21 bases between them. CDR3 length: 17 amino acids. The V gene's germline CDR1 is SGHTA and CDR2 FQGTGA. The CDR3: CASKYPRRGAMNTEAFF. The CDR3 nucleotides are TGTGCCAGCAAATATCCCCGGCGGGGGGCAATGAACACTGAAGCTTTCTTT.

This clone is medium-sized (0.01 to 0.1%). The rearrangement links TRBV28 to TRBJ1-2, with D unresolved. Germline V gene sequence: CDR1 MDHEN, CDR2 SYDVKM. Trimming took 5 bases from V and 4 from J, leaving 11 bases between them. The CDR3 sequence is 13 residues long. The CDR3 loop is CASSPLQAYGYTF. CDR3 bases: TGTGCCAGCAGTCCCCTCCAGGCCTATGGCTACACCTTC.

The chain is built from TRBV3-1 (or the pseudogene TRBV3-2) and TRBJ2-5, with 9 bases matching TRBD2. CDR3 length: 15 amino acids. The junction had 5 bases not matched to a gene; V was cut back by 4 bases and J by 2 bases. The germline CDR1 and CDR2 sequences are LGHDT and YNNKEL (reference sequence). CDR3 protein: CASSLGLAGQETQYF. For the CDR3, the DNA is TGTGCCAGCAGCCTTGGGCTAGCGGGGCAAGAGACCCAGTACTTC.

This chain connects TRBV7-8 to TRBJ2-7; weak D call: TRBD2 (7 bases). The CDR3 is 15 residues long. Deletions cut 1 base from V and 2 bases from J, with 12 bases between. Germline CDR1 and CDR2: SGHVS and FQNEAQ. This chain's CDR3 is CASSLEGGSTYEQYF. Written as DNA, the CDR3 is TGTGCCAGCAGCTTAGAGGGGGGGTCGACCTACGAGCAGTACTTC.

The chain joins TRBV6-5 to TRBJ2-4; no clear D gene. Trimming stripped 4 bases from V and 2 bases from J, with 6 bases between. Germline V gene lookup returns CDR1 MNHEY and CDR2 SVGAGI. This CDR3 comprises 13 residues. Written as DNA, the CDR3 is TGTGCCAGCAGTTCACACCCCAAAAACATTCAGTACTTC. Protein product: CASSSHPKNIQYF.

This sequence joins TRBV30 and TRBJ1-1; D call uncertain. This CDR3 has 13 residues. Trimming took 3 bases from V and 0 from J, leaving 8 bases between them. Germline CDR1 is GTSNPN and CDR2 is SVGIG (reference sequence). The chain's CDR3 is CAWRTTLNTEAFF. CDR3 in DNA: TGTGCCTGGAGGACGACTCTGAACACTGAAGCTTTCTTT.

This CDR3 reads CASSQVGAGKAFF. The CDR3 coding sequence is TGTGCCAGCAGCCAAGTAGGGGCAGGGAAAGCTTTCTTT. This sequence joins TRBV14 and TRBJ1-1; D is possibly TRBD1 (5 bases). Trimming took 1 base from V and 9 from J, leaving 12 bases between them. This CDR3 region has 13 residues. Germline-derived CDR1 and CDR2 are SGHDN and FVKESK.

This CDR3 is CASSLGAPTYEQYF. The CDR3 DNA is TGCGCCAGCAGCTTGGGGGCCCCAACCTACGAGCAGTACTTC. The genes are TRBV5-1 and TRBJ2-7, with D hard to call. CDR3 length: 14 amino acids. The V and J ends lost 0 bases and 2 bases respectively, with 9 bases between them. CDR1 is SGHRS and CDR2 is YFSETQ in the germline V gene. Full variable domain (rest looked up from reference TRBV5-1 and TRBJ2-7): KAGVTQTPRYLIKTRGQQVTLSCSPISGHRSVSWYQQTPGQGLQFLFEYFSETQRNKGNFPGRFSGRQFSNSRSEMNVSTLELGDSALYLCASSLGAPTYEQYFGPGTRLTVT.

This chain connects TRBV12-3 or TRBV12-4 to TRBJ1-2; no definite D call. The CDR3 consists of 13 residues. V lost 6 bases, J lost 8 bases, and 16 bases lay in between. CDR3 coding DNA: TGTGCCAGCAGCCTAGCGGGAGTGGGAGGCTACACCTTC. Protein sequence: CASSLAGVGGYTF.

This chain links TRBV19 with TRBJ2-2; TRBD1 is a possible D gene (6 bases). Per germline, CDR1 LNHDA and CDR2 SQIVND (reference sequence). This CDR3 is built from 15 residues. Trimming stripped 6 bases from V and 5 bases from J, with 16 bases between. The CDR3 loop reads CASRHTGYETGELFF. The CDR3 DNA sequence: TGTGCCAGTAGACATACAGGGTACGAAACCGGGGAGCTGTTTTTT.

This clone came up a few times. This chain uses TRBV19 with TRBJ2-2; 12 nucleotides line up with TRBD2. Germline V CDR1 and CDR2: LNHDA, SQIVND (reference sequence). V was pared by 4 bases and J by 7 bases, with 10 bases of the junction left unmatched. The CDR3 is 17 amino acids. The CDR3 DNA follows: TGTGCCAGTAGTAGCGCTAGCGGGGGGGATCAGCTCGGGGAGCTGTTTTTT. The encoded protein is CASSSASGGDQLGELFF.

The chain is built from TRBV20-1 and TRBJ1-4, with D uncertain. This CDR3 is 11 amino acids long. Germline V gives CDR1 DFQATT, CDR2 SNEGSKA (reference sequence). CDR3: CRTEFNEKLFF. As DNA, the CDR3 is TGCAGAACAGAATTCAATGAAAAACTGTTTTTT.

This chain connects TRBV5-6 to TRBJ2-3, with 12 positions matching TRBD2. Germline-derived CDR1 and CDR2 are SGHDT and YYEEEE. There are 15 residues in the CDR3. With 4 bases clipped from V and 6 bases from J, the junction kept 6 bases outside the gene matches. The CDR3 DNA is TGTGCCAGCAGCAGGACTAGCGGGGCCTCGGATACGCAGTATTTT. Protein sequence: CASSRTSGASDTQYF.

The V gene is TRBV7-6, the J gene TRBJ1-1, with D maybe TRBD1 (6 bases). Deletions cut 0 bases from V and 8 bases from J, with 13 bases between. Germline CDR1 is SGHVS and CDR2 is FNYEAQ. CDR3 length equals 14 residues. For the CDR3, the DNA is TGTGCCAGCAGCTTAGCCCTGGACAGACCCGAAGCTTTCTTT. Residues: CASSLALDRPEAFF.

V usage is TRBV5-1 and J usage is TRBJ2-3; 8 positions match TRBD1. Germline lookup yields CDR1 SGHRS and CDR2 YFSETQ. The CDR3 spans 16 residues. V trimming: 3 bases; J trimming: 4 bases; junction bases outside the gene matches: 10. In nucleotides, the CDR3 is TGCGCCAGCAGCTCTCCTCAACAGGGGGTGGCAGATACGCAGTATTTT. Protein sequence: CASSSPQQGVADTQYF.

This clone was picked up a small number of times. This chain links TRBV7-2 with TRBJ1-4; D not resolved. V was cut by 5 bases and J by 0 bases, with 7 bases left in between. CDR3 length equals 14 residues. CDR1 is SGHTA, CDR2 FQGNSA, per germline. The CDR3 spells CASSPYATNEKLFF. For the CDR3, the DNA is TGTGCCAGCAGCCCGTATGCAACTAATGAAAAACTGTTTTTT.

This chain links TRBV4-1 with TRBJ2-1, with no clear D. Trimming shortened V by 1 base and J by 1 base, and 5 bases separated the two germline ends. This CDR3 has 14 residues. CDR1 and CDR2 (germline): MGHRA, YSYEKL. This CDR3 reads CASSQGGSYNEQFF. In DNA form, the CDR3 reads TGCGCCAGCAGCCAAGGCGGATCCTACAATGAGCAGTTCTTC.

The chain carries TRBV5-1 and TRBJ2-1; 12 bases are a match to TRBD1. J lost 7 bases, V lost 4 bases, and 9 bases had no gene match. CDR3 length equals 16 residues. Germline V gene data show CDR1 as SGHRS and CDR2 as YFSETQ. CDR3 sequence (DNA): TGCGCCAGCAGCCCGCCGGGACAGGGGGCAAGGAATGAGCAGTTCTTC. Translated: CASSPPGQGARNEQFF.

This chain joins TRBV7-2 and TRBJ2-1; the match to TRBD2 covers 12 bases. Germline V gene lookup returns CDR1 SGHTA and CDR2 FQGNSA. Trimming at V came to 5 bases and at J to 9 bases, leaving 8 bases not matched to a gene. This CDR3 contains 15 residues. The CDR3 protein is CASSPLAGGIVEQFF. The DNA of the CDR3 is TGTGCCAGCAGCCCCCTAGCGGGGGGGATTGTTGAGCAGTTCTTC.

The J gene is TRBJ1-2, the V gene TRBV10-2, with D maybe TRBD1 (6 bases). Germline values: CDR1 WSHSY, CDR2 SAAADI. V gave up 6 bases and J gave up 8 bases, with 16 bases separating them. The CDR3 covers 13 residues. This CDR3 is CASSREGVLGYTF. CDR3 in DNA: TGCGCCAGCAGCAGGGAGGGGGTACTCGGCTACACCTTC.

This clone was detected once. The chain has TRBV5-4 and TRBJ2-1; TRBD2 agrees at 11 bases. Germline V CDR1 and CDR2: SGHNT, YYREEE (reference sequence). The CDR3 sequence is 14 residues long. With V trimmed by 5 bases and J by 6 bases, 4 bases remained unmatched. The CDR3 DNA sequence: TGTGCCAGCAGACTAGCGGGGGAACGCAATGAGCAGTTCTTC. Its translation: CASRLAGERNEQFF. Variable domain in full (rest from reference TRBV5-4 and TRBJ2-1): ETGVTQSPTHLIKTRGQQVTLRCSSQSGHNTVSWYQQALGQGPQFIFQYYREEENGRGNFPPRFSGLQFPNYSSELNVNALELDDSALYLCASRLAGERNEQFFGPGTRLTVL.

The chain uses TRBV6-2 or TRBV6-3 and TRBJ1-5; a weak D match, TRBD1 (5 bases). CDR1 and CDR2 from the germline V gene are MNHEY and SVGEGT. V was pared by 5 bases and J by 3 bases, with 17 bases between. The CDR3 is 16 amino acids. The CDR3: CASSGAASYFNQPQHF. Here the CDR3 DNA reads TGTGCCAGCAGTGGGGCAGCCTCATACTTCAATCAGCCCCAGCATTTT.

The rearrangement joins TRBV5-1 to TRBJ1-6, with D uncertain. V lost 0 bases and J lost 7, with 8 bases in between. CDR3 length: 14 amino acids. Germline lookup yields CDR1 SGHRS and CDR2 YFSETQ. The CDR3 spells CASSLDGANSPLHF. CDR3 nucleotides: TGCGCCAGCAGCTTGGATGGAGCAAATTCACCCCTCCACTTT.

The chain carries TRBV5-1 and TRBJ2-3, with 9 bases matching TRBD1. Germline-derived CDR1 and CDR2 are SGHRS and YFSETQ. The V gene end was trimmed by 4 bases and the J gene end by 3 bases; junction bases not matched to a gene: 3. The CDR3 runs to 14 residues. This CDR3 is CASSPGQGTDTQYF. DNA for the CDR3: TGCGCCAGCAGCCCCGGACAGGGGACAGATACGCAGTATTTT.

The table lists this clone with a count of one. This sequence joins TRBV5-1 and TRBJ2-7; 9 bases agree with TRBD1. This CDR3 is built from 14 residues. CDR1 and CDR2 from the germline V gene are SGHRS and YFSETQ. V lost 7 bases and J lost 0; bases outside the gene matches: 5. CDR3 nucleotide sequence: TGCGCCAGCGGGACAGGGCCATCCTCCTACGAGCAGTACTTC. Translated: CASGTGPSSYEQYF.